These 25 T cell receptor beta chains were all obtained from the same sample, sequenced in a study of blood T cell repertoires in COVID-19. Libraries were prepared by immunoSEQ multiplex PCR; TCRdb keeps only in-frame clonotypes and omits some of them. The top ten clones hold about 6.9% of a sample with approximately 260,000 clones, approximately 90% of them seen once. The sample comprised PBMCs or T cells enriched from blood (not recorded which). The origin of the receptors is a woman aged 25 to 39 with acute COVID-19.

The gene calls are TRBV28 and TRBJ1-5, with D possibly matching TRBD1 (5 bases). In germline, CDR1 is MDHEN, CDR2 SYDVKM. With 8 bases removed from V and 6 bases from J, the gap between germline ends came to 17 bases. The CDR3 consists of 14 residues. DNA for the CDR3: TGTGCCAGCGGCTCTGGGGGGGGGACTCAGCCCCAGCATTTT. This codes for CASGSGGGTQPQHF. Drawing the rest from reference TRBV28 and TRBJ1-5, the complete variable domain is DVKVTQSSRYLVKRTGEKVFLECVQDMDHENMFWYRQDPGLGLRLIYFSYDVKMKEKGDIPEGYSVSREKKERFSLILESASTNQTSMYLCASGSGGGTQPQHFGDGTRLSIL.

This chain links TRBV6-5 with TRBJ2-1; no reliable D call. Germline CDR1 MNHEY, CDR2 SVGAGI. V was pared by 5 bases and J by 2 bases, with 13 bases between. This CDR3 contains 15 residues. The CDR3 here is CASSLRVPTYNEQFF. CDR3 bases: TGTGCCAGCAGTCTCCGGGTCCCGACCTACAATGAGCAGTTCTTC.

The rearrangement links TRBV25-1 to TRBJ1-1; D perhaps matches TRBD1 (5 bases). Trimming took 6 bases from V and 0 from J, leaving 11 bases between them. The CDR3 extends over 14 amino acids. Germline CDR1 reads MGHDK; CDR2 reads SYGVNS. CDR3: CASRPGQMNTEAFF. The CDR3 DNA sequence: TGTGCCAGCAGACCAGGGCAAATGAACACTGAAGCTTTCTTT.

The rearrangement joins TRBV5-1 to TRBJ1-5, with TRBD1 matching 9 bases. The CDR3 has 15 amino acids. Germline V gene sequence: CDR1 SGHRS, CDR2 YFSETQ. V lost 1 base, J lost 4 bases, and 3 bases stayed unmatched. The CDR3 region is CASSLTGGENQPQHF. In DNA, the CDR3 is TGCGCCAGCAGCTTGACAGGGGGCGAGAATCAGCCCCAGCATTTT.

The DNA for the CDR3 is TGTGCCAGCAGTTATGGTGGCAGGGGGTACGAGCAGTACTTC. Encoded protein: CASSYGGRGYEQYF. The V and J genes are TRBV6-5 and TRBJ2-7, with TRBD1 identical over 7 bases. CDR1 and CDR2 from the germline V gene are MNHEY and SVGAGI. J was trimmed by 4 bases and V by 3 bases; bases with no gene match: 6. The CDR3 loop spans 14 amino acids.

The chain uses TRBV7-2 and TRBJ2-2, with 8 bases aligning to TRBD1. This CDR3 comprises 20 residues. The trim removed 0 bases at V and 4 bases at J, leaving 16 bases unmatched. Germline values: CDR1 SGHTA, CDR2 FQGNSA. DNA for the CDR3: TGTGCCAGCAGCTTAGCAAGCCTTCGTCCGGACAGGGTGGGCACCGGGGAGCTGTTTTTT. This sequence encodes CASSLASLRPDRVGTGELFF.

V is TRBV9 and J is TRBJ2-2; D call uncertain. The V gene's germline CDR1 is SGDLS and CDR2 YYNGEE. Trimming left V 0 bases short and J 0 bases short, with 6 bases between. This CDR3 comprises 15 residues. CDR3 residues: CASSVGAANTGELFF. The DNA for the CDR3 is TGTGCCAGCAGCGTAGGGGCCGCGAACACCGGGGAGCTGTTTTTT.

The chain combines TRBV7-6 with TRBJ1-4, with D hard to call. Germline V CDR1 and CDR2: SGHVS, FNYEAQ. This CDR3 contains 16 residues. Trimming removed 5 bases at V and 0 bases at J, with 13 bases between. CDR3 sequence: CASSQASVATNEKLFF. CDR3 coding DNA: TGTGCCAGCAGCCAGGCTTCCGTTGCAACTAATGAAAAACTGTTTTTT. The full variable domain, completed using reference TRBV7-6 and TRBJ1-4, is GAGVSQSPRYKVTKRGQDVALRCDPISGHVSLYWYRQALGQGPEFLTYFNYEAQQDKSGLPNDRFSAERPEGSISTLTIQRTEQRDSAMYRCASSQASVATNEKLFFGSGTQLSVL.

This clone is a singleton in its sample. The genes are TRBV7-3 and TRBJ2-1, with D perhaps TRBD2 (6 bases). The ends were cut back, 4 bases at V and 2 bases at J, with 15 bases in the middle. Germline-derived CDR1 and CDR2 are SGHTA and FQGTGA. This CDR3 has 16 residues. Written as DNA, the CDR3 is TGTGCCAGCAGCTCACCGGGGGAGGACCCCTACAATGAGCAGTTCTTC. Translated: CASSSPGEDPYNEQFF.

This sequence joins TRBV7-2 and TRBJ2-7; weak D call: TRBD2 (5 bases). Looked up from germline, CDR1 is SGHTA and CDR2 is FQGNSA. This CDR3 region has 16 residues. Deletions cut 5 bases from V and 0 bases from J, with 17 bases between. The CDR3 sequence is CASSEGAGQSSYEQYF. In nucleotides, the CDR3 is TGTGCCAGCAGCGAGGGCGCGGGCCAGAGCTCCTACGAGCAGTACTTC. The entire variable domain, with the rest obtained from reference TRBV7-2 and TRBJ2-7, is as follows: GAGVSQSPSNKVTEKGKDVELRCDPISGHTALYWYRQSLGQGLEFLIYFQGNSAPDKSGLPSDRFSAERTGGSVSTLTIQRTQQEDSAVYLCASSEGAGQSSYEQYFGPGTRLTVT.

CDR3 DNA sequence: TGTGCCAGCTCACCAAGAGGTGGAAGTCCTGGAAACACCATATATTTT. Translating it yields CASSPRGGSPGNTIYF. The chain recombines TRBV18 with TRBJ1-3; unclear D gene. V was shortened by 2 bases and J by 2 bases, with 13 bases between the two germline ends. This CDR3 has 16 amino acids. CDR1 is KGHSH, CDR2 LQKENI, per germline. The full variable domain, completed using reference TRBV18 and TRBJ1-3, is NAGVMQNPRHLVRRRGQEARLRCSPMKGHSHVYWYRQLPEEGLKFMVYLQKENIIDESGMPKERFSAEFPKEGPSILRIQQVVRGDSAAYFCASSPRGGSPGNTIYFGEGSWLTVV.

This CDR3 reads CASSSPQGAVGNEQFF. As DNA, the CDR3 is TGTGCCAGCAGCTCACCCCAGGGGGCGGTGGGCAATGAGCAGTTCTTC. The V gene is TRBV9, the J gene TRBJ2-1; 8 bases are a match to TRBD1. This CDR3 is built from 16 residues. J gave up 6 bases and V 4 bases, and 12 bases lay outside the gene matches. Germline lookup yields CDR1 SGDLS and CDR2 YYNGEE.

The rearrangement uses TRBV5-1 and TRBJ1-1; D is undetermined. This CDR3 is built from 15 residues. The germline V gene encodes CDR1 SGHRS and CDR2 YFSETQ. The V and J ends lost 4 bases and 4 bases respectively, with 17 bases between them. The CDR3 sequence is CASSAGTPRGTEAFF. The CDR3 bases are TGCGCCAGCAGCGCAGGCACCCCCCGGGGCACTGAAGCTTTCTTT.

This chain connects TRBV28 to TRBJ1-5; D might be TRBD1 (5 bases). Germline V lookup: CDR1 MDHEN, CDR2 SYDVKM. CDR3 length: 13 residues. Trimming removed 8 bases at V and 2 bases at J, with 10 bases between. The CDR3 coding sequence is TGTGCCAGCCGGGGGGACGGCAATCAGCCCCAGCATTTT. It codes for CASRGDGNQPQHF. Filled out from reference TRBV28 and TRBJ1-5, the complete variable domain reads DVKVTQSSRYLVKRTGEKVFLECVQDMDHENMFWYRQDPGLGLRLIYFSYDVKMKEKGDIPEGYSVSREKKERFSLILESASTNQTSMYLCASRGDGNQPQHFGDGTRLSIL.

The rearrangement uses TRBV2 and TRBJ2-3, with 7 bases that match TRBD2. With V trimmed by 2 bases and J by 4 bases, 9 bases remained unmatched. Germline-derived CDR1 and CDR2 are SNHLY and FYNNEI. This CDR3 comprises 16 residues. This chain's CDR3 is CASSELGRETADTQYF. The CDR3 DNA is TGTGCCAGCAGTGAACTTGGGCGGGAGACGGCAGATACGCAGTATTTT.

The chain employs TRBV19 and TRBJ1-1; 8 bases match TRBD1. CDR3 length: 16 residues. Per germline, CDR1 LNHDA and CDR2 SQIVND (reference sequence). CDR3 in amino acids: CASSTRRTGPNTEAFF. DNA for the CDR3: TGTGCGAGCAGTACCCGACGGACAGGGCCTAACACTGAAGCTTTCTTT. The whole variable domain, filled in from reference TRBV19 and TRBJ1-1, reads DGGITQSPKYLFRKEGQNVTLSCEQNLNHDAMYWYRQDPGQGLRLIYYSQIVNDFQKGDIAEGYSVSREKKESFPLTVTSAQKNPTAFYLCASSTRRTGPNTEAFFGQGTRLTVV.

This clone was picked up a small number of times. V usage is TRBV11-3 and J usage is TRBJ2-7, with a possible D match to TRBD1 (6 bases). CDR1 and CDR2 (germline): SGHNT, YENEEA. The CDR3 sequence is 15 residues long. The V gene lost 2 bases and the J gene lost 0 bases, with 11 bases spanning the gap. In nucleotides, the CDR3 is TGTGCCAGCAGCTTAAGGGGGTCCCTCTCCTACGAGCAGTACTTC. It encodes CASSLRGSLSYEQYF. Full variable domain (rest looked up from reference TRBV11-3 and TRBJ2-7): EAGVVQSPRYKIIEKKQPVAFWCNPISGHNTLYWYLQNLGQGPELLIRYENEEAVDDSQLPKDRFSAERLKGVDSTLKIQPAELGDSAVYLCASSLRGSLSYEQYFGPGTRLTVT.

The table lists this clone with a count of one. The chain carries TRBV6-2 or TRBV6-3 and TRBJ1-5; 12 bases line up with TRBD1. The CDR3 consists of 16 residues. Per germline, CDR1 MNHEY and CDR2 SVGEGT. Trimming cost V 2 bases and J 7 bases; bases outside gene matches: 6. The CDR3 region has the DNA TGTGCCAGCAGTTACGCCGGGACAGGGGGCGGACAGCCCCAGCATTTT. Its protein is CASSYAGTGGGQPQHF.

The chain carries TRBV10-2 and TRBJ1-6; TRBD1 matches 8 bases. Germline values: CDR1 WSHSY, CDR2 SAAADI. The CDR3 has 13 amino acids. V lost 5 bases and J lost 9; bases outside the gene matches: 3. CDR3 DNA sequence: TGCGCCAGCAGTAGACAGGGGCCTTCACCCCTCCACTTT. Translating gives CASSRQGPSPLHF.

This chain connects TRBV6-1 to TRBJ1-1; D uncertain. CDR3 length: 15 amino acids. V shed 2 bases and J shed 1 base, with 11 bases lying between them. Germline assignment: CDR1 MNHNS and CDR2 SASEGT. DNA for the CDR3: TGTGCCAGCAGTGAATGGTCGGCGGAGAACACTGAAGCTTTCTTT. Its protein product is CASSEWSAENTEAFF.

The chain links TRBV6-5 to TRBJ1-2, with D hard to call. The CDR3 spans 14 residues. Trimming shortened V by 8 bases and J by 8 bases, and 21 bases separated the two germline ends. Looked up from germline, CDR1 is MNHEY and CDR2 is SVGAGI. CDR3 amino acids: CASWAPDMFKGYTF. The CDR3 region has the DNA TGTGCCAGCTGGGCCCCAGACATGTTTAAGGGCTACACCTTC.

V and J are TRBV24-1 and TRBJ1-5; possible D gene TRBD1, 5 bases. V lost 4 bases, J lost 1 base, and 10 bases lay in between. Germline-derived CDR1 and CDR2 are KGHDR and SFDVKD. The CDR3 runs to 15 residues. CDR3 region: CATSDAGRSNQPQHF. CDR3 nucleotide sequence: TGTGCCACCAGTGACGCGGGACGGAGCAATCAGCCCCAGCATTTT.

The chain has TRBV15 and TRBJ2-4; D gene ambiguous. V dropped 2 bases and J dropped 0 bases, with 5 bases sitting between them. Germline CDR1 is LNHNV and CDR2 is YYDKDF (reference sequence). The CDR3 runs 14 residues. The CDR3 coding sequence is TGTGCCACCAGCAGACCCCAAGCCAAAAACATTCAGTACTTC. Amino acids: CATSRPQAKNIQYF.

The rearrangement uses TRBV5-8 and TRBJ2-7; tentatively, D is TRBD2 (6 bases). The germline V gene has CDR1 SGHTS and CDR2 YDEGEE. This CDR3 has 15 amino acids. V shed 4 bases and J shed 3 bases, with 17 bases lying between them. In DNA, the CDR3 is TGTGCCAGCAGCCCGGGACTCAGAGTTCTCTACGAGCAGTACTTC. Residues: CASSPGLRVLYEQYF.

The chain uses TRBV9 and TRBJ2-7; 9 bases fit TRBD1. CDR3 size: 14 residues. The ends lost 4 bases at V and 5 bases at J; junction bases unmatched: 7. Germline CDR1 reads SGDLS; CDR2 reads YYNGEE. CDR3: CASSWGQGRDEQYF. The CDR3 bases are TGTGCCAGCAGCTGGGGACAGGGCCGGGACGAGCAGTACTTC.